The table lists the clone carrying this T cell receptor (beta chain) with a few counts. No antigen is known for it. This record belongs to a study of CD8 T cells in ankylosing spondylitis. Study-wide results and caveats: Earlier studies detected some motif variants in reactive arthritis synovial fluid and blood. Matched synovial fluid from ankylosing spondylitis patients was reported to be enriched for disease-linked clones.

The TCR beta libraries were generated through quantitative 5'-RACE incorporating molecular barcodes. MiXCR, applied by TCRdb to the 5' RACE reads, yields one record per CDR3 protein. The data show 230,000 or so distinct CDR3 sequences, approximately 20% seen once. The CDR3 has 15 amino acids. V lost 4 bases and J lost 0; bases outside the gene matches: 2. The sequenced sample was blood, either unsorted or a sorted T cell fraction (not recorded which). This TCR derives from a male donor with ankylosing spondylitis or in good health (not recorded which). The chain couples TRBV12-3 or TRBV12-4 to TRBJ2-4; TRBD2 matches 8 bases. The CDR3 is CASSSGGGAKNIQYF. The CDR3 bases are TGTGCCAGCAGTTCGGGAGGGGGAGCCAAAAACATTCAGTACTTC.